This entry describes one TCR beta chain. Its antigen is unknown. This entry is derived from a study of T cells after posttransplantation cyclophosphamide. Sequencing was performed with immunoSEQ multiplex PCR; in TCRdb, only in-frame clones are kept and a portion is missing. The sample lists 40,000 to 45,000 clones, none appearing once, the ten largest making up 2% to 3%. Study conclusions and caveats: Blood and skin or GI T cell repertoires showed limited TRB overlap.

The specimen was PBMCs. The TCR originated in a man in his forties in good health, CMV-negative, and a related stem cell transplant donor.

This CDR3 reads CASGTGLALPLHF. The CDR3 DNA is TGTGCCAGCGGTACAGGGTTAGCTTTACCCCTCCACTTT. This rearrangement joins TRBV27 to TRBJ1-6; tentative D call: TRBD1 (6 bases). Germline V lookup: CDR1 MNHEY, CDR2 SMNVEV (reference sequence). V lost 8 bases and J lost 12, with 17 bases in between. The CDR3 totals 13 residues.